This T cell receptor beta chain was identified in a study of PD-L1 blockade in urothelial cancer (dated by TCRdb to 2017 to 2019). The study in broad terms: Every patient began therapy around 2014 and was given atezolizumab 1,200 mg intravenously every 3 weeks. About 90% of the 29 patients were identified as males with urothelial cancer of bladder origin, and a prior smoking history was reported by 18 of 29 patients. An ECOG performance status of 0 or 1 was recorded for the patients, and 0 to 3 prior chemotherapy regimens had been received by the patients. Blood samples were analyzed 3 weeks after the start of treatment (second dose) and 6 weeks after the start of treatment. Blood samples yielded a median of around 140,000 T cells and more than 80,000 unique TCRs, with median clonality 0.080. The study, an exploratory multi-omic analysis, examined somatic, immune and clinical correlates of response to PD-L1 blockade with atezolizumab in urothelial cancer. Pretreatment tumor samples, along with matched peripheral blood collected serially before and after atezolizumab treatment, underwent TCR sequencing. Durable clinical benefit was defined as progression-free survival longer than 6 months, and TCR features were also tested against progression-free and overall survival. In the same patients who had TCR sequencing, pretreatment tumors also underwent whole exome sequencing and RNA sequencing. Durable clinical benefit was achieved by nine patients but not by the remaining 20. Some 30 patients had pretreatment blood TCR-seq, roughly 24 had at least one posttreatment blood collection, and roughly 24 had tumor TCR-seq. What the authors observed across the whole study: Because of the small sample size (n ≈ 31) and the many exploratory analyses performed, the results are intended to be regarded as hypothesis-generating. At 3 weeks after the start of treatment, tumor-associated TCR clones in peripheral blood had expanded more in patients with durable benefit (n ≈ 20, p = 0.022). A pretreatment peripheral blood TCR clonality below the median was linked to improved progression-free and overall survival.

The cohort comprised 29 patients with locally advanced or metastatic urothelial carcinoma treated at Memorial Sloan Kettering on a trial protocol. Peripheral blood mononuclear cells were collected pretreatment and during treatment, at between 1 and 8 total time points per patient. The Qiagen DNeasy Blood extraction kit was used to purify genomic DNA from total PBMCs and tumor samples. Collected pretreatment and during treatment, PBMCs were isolated and stored as previously described. Synthetic TCR analog templates were spiked into each PCR so that absolute template abundance could be estimated from read counts. The immunoSEQ assay used bias-controlled V and J gene primers to amplify TCRbeta CDR3 regions from genomic DNA. Sequencing of rearranged TCRbeta segments was performed at approximately 20X coverage. Concerning the study's data processing: Sequencing errors were corrected by clustering and CDR3s were annotated against IMGT to assign V, D and J genes. Out-of-frame and stop-codon sequences were excluded, and only productive TCRbeta rearrangements were used in downstream analyses. Clonality was computed as one minus Shannon entropy normalized by the log of the number of unique productive sequences. Clones differing between time points or between blood and tumor were identified using Fisher's exact test with Benjamini-Hochberg correction, with an adjusted p below 0.01 applied as the threshold. The source is immuneACCESS, and TCRdb retained only in-frame sequences with V and J called. Part of the clones is not carried over; for the studies checked, unresolved V genes explain less than half of this, and the remainder is unexplained. V and J calls and clone size are copied from that table; D and trimming were computed from the DNA. Counted in this sample were approximately 100,000 clones; roughly nine tenths of them appeared once. Approximately 0.88% of the sample rests with the top ten.

To note about this clone: Its target antigen remains unknown. It has no much larger one-base neighbor in the sample; base qualities were not kept.

Trimming takes 5 bases off V and 4 bases off J; junction bases not matched to a gene: 13. The germline V gene (reference sequence) gives CDR1 as SEHNR and CDR2 as FQNEAQ. Its CDR3 holds 17 amino acids, cysteine through phenylalanine. Only the CDR3 DNA is retained, 51 bases long and in frame from the first base. The TCR originated in a woman of 80 years or more with urothelial cancer. The sequence links TRBV7-9 to TRBJ2-3; TRBD2 lines up with 9 middle nucleotides. The specimen was PBMCs, collected around atezolizumab (anti-PD-L1) treatment. Here the CDR3 is given as CASSLLGGSGSADTQYF. The nucleotides are TGTGCCAGCAGCCTACTCGGTGGTAGCGGGAGCGCAGATACGCAGTATTTT.